This T cell receptor beta chain stems from a study of STAT5B mutations in CD4+ large granular lymphocyte leukemia. Study observations and caveats: Approximately 25% of private leukemic clonotypes occurred rarely in other patients' non-leukemic repertoires.

Measured with immunoSEQ multiplex PCR; TCRdb has only the in-frame clones, and not every one. Found here are about 35,000 clones, 68% of them singletons; the top ten hold 1.5% to 2%. Details on this clone: Its antigen remains unidentified.

This CDR3 is 13 amino acids long. Per germline, CDR1 SGHDN and CDR2 FVKESK. V dropped 5 bases and J dropped 3; count of bases not matched to a gene: 3. The TCR sequence derives from a human donor in good health. The specimen was CD4+ T cells from blood buffy coats. The rearrangement links TRBV14 to TRBJ2-7, with TRBD1 identical over 8 bases. The CDR3 here is CASSFGTGYEQYF. CDR3 DNA: TGTGCCAGCAGCTTCGGGACAGGCTACGAGCAGTACTTC.